This T cell receptor beta chain stems from a study of blood T cell repertoires in COVID-19 (dated by TCRdb to 2019 to 2021). Looking at the study overall: Collaborator samples came from the United States, Italy and Spain and covered acute and convalescent phases of COVID-19. The material from the prospective study consisted of cDNA or gDNA derived from T cells, B-cell-depleted T cells, or PBMCs. The dataset comprised deeply sampled blood TCRbeta repertoires from subjects exposed to, actively infected with, or recovered from COVID-19. The repertoires were made available in a free public database intended to serve as a resource for research on the immune response to SARS-CoV-2. The samples were drawn from two sources: the first 160 participants of the ongoing ImmuneRACE study, and about 1,300 subjects contributed by 6 global collaborators. Sample metadata almost always included a de-identified subject ID, COVID-19 status, age in years and sex. HLA class I and class II types, where available, came from metadata supplied by the sample provider rather than from assay-based typing. On the study overall, not on this receptor specifically: Clinical and demographic metadata were provided uncurated, with the amount varying by source and participant.

At one collaborating source in Seattle, patients were enrolled during active infection and were followed longitudinally through the course of disease. Each collaborating institution followed its own protocols to collect whole blood in K2EDTA tubes. Collaborator samples were shipped for TCRbeta analysis as frozen whole blood, isolated PBMCs, or DNA extracted from either sample type. According to the germline V gene, CDR1 reads LGHNA and CDR2 reads YNFKEQ. Trimming takes 0 bases from V and 2 bases from J, and the germline ends sit 16 bases apart. Counted from cysteine to phenylalanine, this CDR3 has 17 amino acids. Kept here is only the CDR3 DNA, which spans 51 bases and is read in frame from base 1. TCRbeta CDR3 regions were amplified from genomic DNA by means of the immunoSEQ Assay, a bias-controlled multiplex PCR. Processing in the source paper ran as follows. Within the assay, amplification of reference gene primers was used to estimate how many nucleated cells each sample contained. To quantify the absolute abundance of each unique TCRbeta CDR3 rearrangement, sequence reads were collapsed and filtered. For each sample, productive Simpson clonality was calculated as the square root of Simpson's diversity index across productive rearrangements. TCRdb re-hosts the immuneACCESS table, in-frame sequences only. Its copies lack some clones; in the studies checked, an unresolved V gene accounts for under half of them, and the cause for the rest is not known. V, J and clone size are those of that table, while D and trimming were read from the DNA. The sample records roughly 380,000 clones, about 88% of which are singletons. Roughly 1.5% of the sample belongs to the ten largest clones.

As concerns this clone: The target of this receptor is not known. Within one base of it there is no much larger clone, and no base qualities were kept.

This TCR derives from a woman in her thirties or forties with COVID-19, enrolled during active disease. This chain joins TRBV4-2 to TRBJ1-2; the best D guess is TRBD1, with 5 bases matching. Sequenced sample: peripheral blood. The DNA sequence is TGTGCCAGCAGCCAAGATCCCAGACAGAGCTTAAACTATGGCTACACCTTC. This translates into CASSQDPRQSLNYGYTF.